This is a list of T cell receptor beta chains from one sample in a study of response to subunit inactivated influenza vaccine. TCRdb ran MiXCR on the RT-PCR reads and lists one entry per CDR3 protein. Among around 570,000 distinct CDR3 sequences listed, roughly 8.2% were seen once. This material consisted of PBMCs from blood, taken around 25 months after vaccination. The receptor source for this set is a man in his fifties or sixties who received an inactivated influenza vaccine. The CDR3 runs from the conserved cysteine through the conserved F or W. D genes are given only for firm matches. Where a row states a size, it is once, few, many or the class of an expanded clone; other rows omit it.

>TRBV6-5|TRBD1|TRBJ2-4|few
CASSYPPGQSAIAKNIQYF
TGTGCCAGCAGTTACCCCCCGGGACAGTCAGCGATAGCCAAAAACATTCAGTACTTC
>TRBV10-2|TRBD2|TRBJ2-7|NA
CASSSGLVREQYF
TGCGCCAGCAGTTCAGGACTAGTGCGCGAGCAGTACTTC
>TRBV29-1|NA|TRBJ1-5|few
CSVVLGARNQPQHF
TGCAGCGTTGTACTTGGGGCACGCAATCAGCCCCAGCATTTT
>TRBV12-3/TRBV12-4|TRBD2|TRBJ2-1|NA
CASSRDGTSGGEQFF
TGTGCCAGCAGTCGAGACGGGACTAGCGGGGGTGAGCAGTTCTTC
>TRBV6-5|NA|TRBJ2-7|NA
CASSSYGTASLSSYEQYF
TGTGCCAGCAGTTCCTACGGGACGGCGTCTCTGAGCTCCTACGAGCAGTACTTC
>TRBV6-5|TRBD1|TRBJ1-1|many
CASSWDRGTEAFF
TGTGCCAGCAGTTGGGACAGGGGTACTGAAGCTTTCTTT
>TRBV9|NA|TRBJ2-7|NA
CASSVGLTAYEQYF
TGTGCCAGCAGCGTAGGACTTACAGCCTACGAGCAGTACTTC
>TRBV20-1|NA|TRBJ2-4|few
CSARGWSTGAKNIQYF
TGCAGTGCCCGGGGTTGGAGCACGGGAGCCAAAAACATTCAGTACTTC
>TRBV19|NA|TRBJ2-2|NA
CASSTLRDTGELFF
TGTGCCAGTAGTACCCTCAGAGACACCGGGGAGCTGTTTTTT
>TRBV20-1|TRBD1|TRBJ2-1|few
CSVKGGHEQFF
TGCAGTGTAAAAGGGGGCCATGAGCAGTTCTTC
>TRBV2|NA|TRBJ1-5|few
CASSADRVSNQPQHF
TGTGCCAGCAGTGCGGATAGGGTGAGCAATCAGCCCCAGCATTTT
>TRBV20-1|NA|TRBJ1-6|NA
CSARTAGNNSPLHF
TGCAGTGCTCGGACAGCTGGCAATAATTCACCCCTCCACTTT
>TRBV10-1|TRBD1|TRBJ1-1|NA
CASSESRGQVGEAFF
TGCGCCAGCAGTGAGTCGCGGGGACAGGTTGGTGAAGCTTTCTTT